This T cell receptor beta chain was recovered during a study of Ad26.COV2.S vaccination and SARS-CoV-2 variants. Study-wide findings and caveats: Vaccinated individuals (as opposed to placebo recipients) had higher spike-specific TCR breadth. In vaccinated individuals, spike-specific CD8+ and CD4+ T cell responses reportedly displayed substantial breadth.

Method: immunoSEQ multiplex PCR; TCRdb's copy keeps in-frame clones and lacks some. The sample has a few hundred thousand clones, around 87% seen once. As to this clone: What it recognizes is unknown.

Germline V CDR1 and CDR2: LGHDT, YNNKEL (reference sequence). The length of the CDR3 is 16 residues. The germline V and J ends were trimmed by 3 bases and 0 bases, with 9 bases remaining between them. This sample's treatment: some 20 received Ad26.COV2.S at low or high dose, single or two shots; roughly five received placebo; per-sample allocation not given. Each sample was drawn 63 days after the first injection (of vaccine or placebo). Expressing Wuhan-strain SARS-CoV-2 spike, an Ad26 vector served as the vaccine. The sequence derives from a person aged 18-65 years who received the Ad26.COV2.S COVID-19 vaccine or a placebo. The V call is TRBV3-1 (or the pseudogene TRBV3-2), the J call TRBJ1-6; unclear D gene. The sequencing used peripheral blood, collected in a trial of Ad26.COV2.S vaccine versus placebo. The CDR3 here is CASSHRPSSYNSPLHF. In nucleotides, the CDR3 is TGTGCCAGCAGCCACAGGCCTAGCTCCTATAATTCACCCCTCCACTTT.